The present T cell receptor (beta chain) was sequenced within a study of cytomegalovirus exposure and HLA in healthy donors (dated by TCRdb to about 2017). Turning to the overall study: An earlier analysis of fewer than 750 of the donors reported 250 to 350 Gb of sequence data and approximately 120 million unique TCR beta sequences obtained from approximately 180 million T cells. An early release that covered about 600 HLA-typed donors contained about 300 gigabases of sequencing data and around 80 million unique TCR sequences. The genetic ancestry cluster associated with self-reported Caucasian donors included 81% of the roughly 400 genotyped donors. The study aimed to test whether cataloging public T cell receptors could reveal signatures of past pathogen exposure. Using immunosequencing, the study profiled T cell repertoires from fewer than 700 subjects and related those repertoires to cytomegalovirus serostatus. Besides the first cohort of approximately 670 subjects, a separate validation cohort made up of roughly 130 different subjects was used. High-throughput TCR immunosequencing, statistical association of individual TCRs with disease status, and machine learning were combined to predict cytomegalovirus infection status. In a later analysis, previously published TCR beta repertoires from several hundred donors were re-analyzed and high-resolution HLA genotyping was added so that TCR occurrence patterns could be studied. In the later analysis, no new phenotypic data were used to find candidate immune exposures; instead, reliance was placed on TCR beta sequences and their occurrence across donors. An earlier analysis of 587 of the donors used high-throughput TCR beta sequencing to judge whether each TCR beta V gene segment behaved as functional or pseudogenic. Donor age, sex, ethnicity and CMV serostatus were compiled alongside the repertoire data. In a later genetic analysis, genome-wide SNP genotypes for about 55% of the 666 donors were used, and that subset was treated as a discovery cohort. Every repertoire in the discovery cohort had been generated on one and the same sequencing platform. HLA typing covered class I and class II loci at four-digit resolution. The number of typed donors differed by locus: about 620-630 for A, B, C, DRB1 and DQB1; some 540 for DQA1; 606 for DPA1; and 400 to 480 for DPB1. Because of strong linkage in the cohort, roughly five DR-DQ haplotypes were treated as single units for association and clustering. Across under 500 genotyped donors of the cohort, an average of roughly 250,000 unique TCR beta nucleotide sequences per donor were sequenced, and roughly 20% of those sequences were non-productive. What the research found in general, with its limitations: In a later analysis, HLA-associated TCR beta chains were found to be more clonally expanded and to have lower generation probabilities than equally common non-associated chains. Specific HLA alleles were associated with roughly 17,000 TCR beta sequences at a false discovery rate of 0.05 in a later analysis. It was suggested by the authors that the approach could potentially be generalized to other disease states and immunological phenotypes. A later genetic analysis associated a missense DCLRE1C variant with V-gene and J-gene trimming of TCR beta chains, and an independent cohort replicated the association. In a later analysis, most CMV-associated TCR beta chains were found to appear HLA-restricted, with HLA associations seemingly driven largely by CMV exposure. Across donors, most TCR sequences were observed very rarely, whereas some public TCRs were present in many individuals. Some IMGT-functional V segments, including TRBV6-2 and TRBV6-3, could not be distinguished by the 87-base-pair reads and were therefore excluded. Broadly in line with IMGT annotations, most TCR beta V segments showed up in productive rearrangements about 90% or about 30% of the time in an earlier analysis of several hundred of the donors. Correlated functional status among segregating V segments might be attributable to linkage disequilibrium, but an unknown experimental factor could not be ruled out. In vitro tests confirmed that a few of the cytomegalovirus-associated TCR beta chains recognize cytomegalovirus antigens. A further reported finding was that TCR beta sequences accurately predicted the HLA-A and HLA-B alleles for most subjects in the first cohort. A group of highly shared sequence variants was considered likely to be a technical artifact of the sequencing pipeline. Compared with the roughly 670-donor mean, donors in an Asian-associated ancestry cluster had fewer N-insertions in productive TCRs, according to a later genetic analysis. According to a later analysis, parvovirus B19, influenza, CMV and Epstein-Barr virus appeared linked to several top co-occurrence clusters. Only TCR beta chains were sequenced in this cohort, and the absence of alpha or paired-chain data limited detectable features. In both the original and validation cohorts, the classifier was reported to diagnose cytomegalovirus status with high specificity and sensitivity. For the cohort, immune exposure information was limited to CMV serostatus. HLA typing was unavailable for some donors at each locus, so association tests used only the typed subset. According to a later analysis, TCR association rates differed among HLA loci, with DRB1 alleles showing the most associated TCRs and HLA-C alleles showing the fewest. The study gave a list of about 160 TCR beta chains associated with cytomegalovirus. When HLA alleles, especially DR and DQ, strongly co-occurred, attributing TCR associations to individual alleles was difficult. Presence/absence analyses assumed roughly uniform sequencing depth across donors, an assumption that may not hold. Because counts were too low, approximately 15 rarely observed V segments, including chromosome 9 orphons, were excluded from the earlier analysis of 500 to 700 of the donors.

Note on this clone: This clone's antigen is unknown.

The library relied on the immunoSEQ multiplex PCR assay. For the multiplex PCR, a mixture combining 60 forward primers for TCR Vbeta segments and 13 reverse primers for TCR Jbeta segments was used. Amplification of the CDR3 region of rearranged TCR beta genes was performed with a multiplex PCR assay on genomic DNA. Amplified TCR beta libraries were sequenced as 87-base-pair reads on the Illumina HiSeq System. From the authors' description of their analysis: Across the roughly 700 repertoires, a later analysis counted 60 million to 90 million unique TCR beta chains, about 10 million of which were shared by at least two donors. Raw reads were error-corrected and collapsed into unique sequences with a nearest-neighbor algorithm that merged closely related sequences to remove PCR and sequencing errors. Alignment of CDR3 sequences to IMGT reference sequences was used to assign V, D and J gene segments. For a sequence to be retained, a match of at least six nucleotides to both a V gene segment and a J gene segment was required. Rearrangements were called productive when the CDR3 lacked stop codons and stayed in frame with V and J; all others were non-productive. CDR3 was defined by IMGT convention, running from the second conserved V-encoded cysteine to the conserved J-encoded phenylalanine. The earlier analysis of approximately 500 of the donors excluded sequences that lacked an unambiguous match to a single V gene segment. An earlier analysis of just under 600 of the donors called V segments functional above 56.7% productive rearrangements and segregating when the between-donor standard deviation exceeded 5%. A statistical classification framework was built to diagnose cytomegalovirus status from the catalog of TCR beta chain sequences. In a later analysis, V and J genes were assigned by comparing TCR nucleotide sequences against IMGT/GENE-DB human TR gene sequences. A later analysis assigned CDR3 sequences and most-parsimonious VDJ recombination scenarios with the TCRdist pipeline. In a later analysis, every TCR beta chain was defined by the combination of its CDR3 amino acid sequence and its V-gene family, and reads without a unique V-gene family were dropped. A later analysis removed 550 to 700 highly shared, low-generation-probability nucleotide sequences to deal with suspected cross-contamination and a sequencing artifact. A later analysis calculated a clonal expansion index for each public chain from normalized within-repertoire ranks of inferred template counts. In a later analysis, generation probabilities were computed using a VDJ recombination model fitted to out-of-frame rearrangements, and the results were checked against IGoR. Hypergeometric tests were used in a later analysis to score TCR-TCR, TCR-HLA and TCR-CMV co-occurrence, with a repertoire-size bias correction applied to the TCR pairs. To estimate false discovery rates, a later analysis permuted the HLA or CMV assignments 20 times. In a later analysis, co-occurring TCRs were grouped with DBSCAN, and TCRdist sequence similarity was added when clustering was performed within HLA-allele-positive subsets. For co-occurrence clustering, repertoires with fewer than 30,000 or more than 120,000 public chains were excluded, along with four to six repertoires with anomalous nucleotide sharing. Drawn from immuneACCESS, this table holds only the in-frame rearrangements with V and J called that TCRdb kept. Clones are partly lost; checked studies trace under half to an unresolved V gene and leave the rest unexplained. That table supplies the V and J calls and clone size; D and trimming were determined from the DNA. This sample's table carries over 65,000 clones. 1% to 1.4% of the sample is taken by the ten largest.

V is pruned by 4 bases and J by 4 bases, leaving 11 bases of the junction without a gene match. CDR1 and CDR2 (GTSNPN, SVGIG) derive from the germline V gene (reference sequence). CDR3 length: 15 amino acids, cysteine to phenylalanine. The DNA shown is the 45-base CDR3, in frame from base 1. The cohort comprised hundreds of healthy bone marrow donors. All cohort members were sampled while nominally healthy, although unrecorded immune exposures were likely present. The donor tested CMV seronegative and was one of the 352 seronegative cohort members. A peripheral blood sample was provided by each donor, and peripheral blood mononuclear cells were used for TCR beta sequencing. Genomic DNA was extracted from the blood cell samples with the Qiagen DNeasy Blood Extraction Kit.

The clonotype was recovered from a woman in her twenties or thirties in good health and CMV-seronegative. The sequence is built from TRBV30 and TRBJ2-7; 9 bases in between match TRBD1. The specimen was PBMCs. This receptor has the CDR3 CAWTQPGQGKYEQYF. The nucleotides are TGTGCCTGGACCCAACCGGGACAGGGAAAGTACGAGCAGTACTTC.